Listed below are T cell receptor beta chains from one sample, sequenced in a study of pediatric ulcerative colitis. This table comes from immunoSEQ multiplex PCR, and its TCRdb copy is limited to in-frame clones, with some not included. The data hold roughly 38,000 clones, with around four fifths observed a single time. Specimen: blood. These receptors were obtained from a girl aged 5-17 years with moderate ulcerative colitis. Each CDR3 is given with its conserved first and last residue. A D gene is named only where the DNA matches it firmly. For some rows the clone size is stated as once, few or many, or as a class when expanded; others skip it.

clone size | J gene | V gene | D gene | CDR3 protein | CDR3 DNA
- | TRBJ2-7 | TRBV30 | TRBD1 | CAWSVRRGEQYF | TGTGCCTGGAGTGTACGCAGGGGGGAGCAGTACTTC
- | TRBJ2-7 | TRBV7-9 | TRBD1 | CASSHQAGTGVAYEQYF | TGTGCCAGCAGCCACCAAGCCGGGACAGGGGTCGCCTACGAGCAGTACTTC
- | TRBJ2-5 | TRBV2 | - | CASSDFRGAETQYF | TGTGCCAGCAGTGACTTCAGGGGGGCCGAGACCCAGTACTTC
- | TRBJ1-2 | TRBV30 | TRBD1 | CAWSVGTGENGYTF | TGTGCCTGGAGTGTTGGAACAGGGGAGAATGGCTACACCTTC
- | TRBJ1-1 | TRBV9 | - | CASSVVTGNVNEAFF | TGTGCCAGCAGCGTAGTAACAGGGAACGTTAATGAAGCTTTCTTT
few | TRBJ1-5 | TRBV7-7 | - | CASSLAGTGPLGSNQPQHF | TGTGCCAGCAGCTTAGCGGGGACGGGTCCTTTAGGCAGCAATCAGCCCCAGCATTTT
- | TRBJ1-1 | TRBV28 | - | CAISSGLLEAFF | TGTGCCATCTCTTCCGGGCTGCTAGAAGCTTTCTTT
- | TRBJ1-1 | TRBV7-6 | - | CASSLKRNTEAFF | TGTGCCAGCAGCTTGAAAAGGAACACTGAAGCTTTCTTT
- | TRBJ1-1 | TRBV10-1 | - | CASGGEAFF | TGCGCCAGCGGGGGTGAAGCTTTCTTT
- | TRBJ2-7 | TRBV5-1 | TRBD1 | CASSLQGVYEQYF | TGCGCCAGCAGTTTACAGGGGGTCTACGAGCAGTACTTC
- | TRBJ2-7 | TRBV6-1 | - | CASSEVSAYEQYF | TGTGCCAGCAGTGAAGTGTCAGCCTACGAGCAGTACTTC
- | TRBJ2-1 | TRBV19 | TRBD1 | CASSIFGTGALEQFF | TGTGCCAGTAGTATCTTCGGGACAGGGGCTTTAGAGCAGTTCTTC
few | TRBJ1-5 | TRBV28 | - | CASSVLVGLKFQPQHF | TGTGCCAGCAGTGTCCTTGTGGGGTTAAAATTTCAGCCCCAGCATTTT
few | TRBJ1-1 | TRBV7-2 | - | CASSLVGILNTEAFF | TGTGCCAGCAGCTTAGTCGGCATCTTGAACACTGAAGCTTTCTTT
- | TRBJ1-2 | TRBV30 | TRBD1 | CAWSGDRNYGYTF | TGTGCCTGGAGTGGGGACAGAAACTATGGCTACACCTTC
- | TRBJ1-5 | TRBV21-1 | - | CATTRGPRNNSNQPQHF | TGTGCCACCACTCGGGGACCCAGAAATAATAGCAATCAGCCCCAGCATTTT
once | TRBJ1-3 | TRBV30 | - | CAWIDARGNTIYF | TGTGCCTGGATCGACGCGCGTGGAAACACCATATATTTT
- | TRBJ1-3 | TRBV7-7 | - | CASSLLQGDTIYF | TGTGCCAGCAGCTTATTACAGGGTGACACCATATATTTT
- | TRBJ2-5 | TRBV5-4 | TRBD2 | CASSERLAGKRETQYF | TGTGCCAGCAGCGAAAGACTAGCGGGGAAGAGGGAGACCCAGTACTTC
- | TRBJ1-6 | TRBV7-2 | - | CASSLSGDNSPLHF | TGTGCCAGCAGCCTGAGTGGGGATAATTCACCCCTCCACTTT
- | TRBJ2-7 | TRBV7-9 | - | CASSFDYEQYF | TGTGCCAGCAGTTTTGATTACGAGCAGTACTTC
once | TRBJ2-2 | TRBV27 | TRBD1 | CASSLGIRMRGQGPGELFF | TGTGCCAGCAGTTTGGGTATTCGTATGAGGGGGCAGGGCCCCGGGGAGCTGTTTTTT
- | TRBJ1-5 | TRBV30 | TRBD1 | CAWEESDRASQPQHF | TGTGCCTGGGAAGAGTCAGACAGGGCAAGTCAGCCCCAGCATTTT
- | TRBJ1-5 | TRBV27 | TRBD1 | CASRRTGTGGVVGHQPQHF | TGTGCCAGCAGGCGGACGGGGACAGGGGGCGTCGTGGGTCATCAGCCCCAGCATTTT
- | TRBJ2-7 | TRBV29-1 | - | CSVTRQRSSYEQYF | TGCAGCGTTACCCGACAGAGGAGCTCCTACGAGCAGTACTTC
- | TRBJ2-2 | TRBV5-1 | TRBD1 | CASSLVTGDTGELFF | TGCGCCAGCAGCTTGGTGACAGGGGACACCGGGGAGCTGTTTTTT
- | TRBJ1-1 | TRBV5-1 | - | CASSPGPLGSTEAFF | TGCGCCAGCAGTCCGGGCCCCCTCGGGAGCACTGAAGCTTTCTTT
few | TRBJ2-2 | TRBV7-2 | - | CASRYTGELFF | TGTGCTTCCCGATACACCGGGGAGCTGTTTTTT
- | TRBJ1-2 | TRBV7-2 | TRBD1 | CASRSPGQSNYGYTF | TGTGCCAGCAGGTCTCCGGGACAGTCTAACTATGGCTACACCTTC
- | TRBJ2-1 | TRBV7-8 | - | CASTSPNSGSSYNEQFF | TGTGCCAGCACCTCCCCAAATAGCGGTAGCTCCTACAATGAGCAGTTCTTC
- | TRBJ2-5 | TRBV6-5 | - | CASSYPGAGAETQYF | TGTGCCAGCAGTTACCCGGGGGCGGGAGCGGAGACCCAGTACTTC
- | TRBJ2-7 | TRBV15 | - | CATSREGGLSYEQYF | TGTGCCACCAGCAGAGAGGGGGGACTCTCCTACGAGCAGTACTTC
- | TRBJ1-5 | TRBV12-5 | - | CASGFEDGQPQHF | TGTGCTAGTGGTTTTGAGGACGGTCAGCCCCAGCATTTT
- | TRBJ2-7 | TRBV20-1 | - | CSATPGYEQYF | TGCAGTGCTACCCCCGGGTACGAGCAGTACTTC
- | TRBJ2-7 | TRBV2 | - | CASSRLYEQYF | TGTGCCAGCAGCCGACTCTACGAGCAGTACTTC
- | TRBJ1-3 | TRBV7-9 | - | CASSLEGVVYF | TGTGCCAGCAGCTTAGAAGGGGTAGTATATTTT
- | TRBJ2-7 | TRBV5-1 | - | CASSRKDRLYEQYF | TGCGCCAGCAGCCGAAAGGACAGACTCTACGAGCAGTACTTC
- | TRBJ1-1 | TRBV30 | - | CAWSVNSPLFYTEAFF | TGTGCCTGGAGTGTAAATAGCCCTTTGTTTTACACTGAAGCTTTCTTT
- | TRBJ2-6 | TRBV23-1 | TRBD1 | CASSHIPGQGGAGANVLTF | TGCGCCAGCAGTCATATCCCGGGACAGGGGGGCGCTGGGGCCAACGTCCTGACTTTC